This is a list of T cell receptor beta chains from one sample in a study of blood T cell repertoires in COVID-19. Sequencing was performed with immunoSEQ multiplex PCR; in TCRdb, only in-frame clones are kept and a portion is missing. The sample lists about 28,000 clones, 88% occurring once. The sample was peripheral blood. The receptors shown here come from a human donor in a cohort sampled during active COVID-19. The conserved cysteine and the conserved F or W are not part of the CDR3 here. Each record gives: V gene, J gene, CDR3 protein.

V: TRBV18
J: TRBJ1-1
CDR3: ASSLEAEAF

V: TRBV2
J: TRBJ1-2
CDR3: ASMGRGAT

V: TRBV5-1
J: TRBJ2-7
CDR3: ASSFRDNNYEQY

V: TRBV20-1
J: TRBJ2-3
CDR3: SSGGTQY

V: TRBV19
J: TRBJ1-1
CDR3: ASSMTVLNTEAF

V: TRBV9
J: TRBJ2-7
CDR3: ASSVVPGNNEQY

V: TRBV6-2/TRBV6-3
J: TRBJ2-7
CDR3: ASSRGLDAYEQY

V: TRBV7-3
J: TRBJ2-5
CDR3: ASSPRTSGGAQY

V: TRBV19
J: TRBJ1-3
CDR3: ASSIIGDTIY

V: TRBV29-1
J: TRBJ2-1
CDR3: SVEHDRRGGPNEQF

V: TRBV5-6
J: TRBJ2-7
CDR3: ASSSTGGNDPYEQY

V: TRBV28
J: TRBJ2-7
CDR3: ASLKTGGAYEQY

V: TRBV12-3/TRBV12-4
J: TRBJ2-5
CDR3: ASSKDRVTQY

V: TRBV9
J: TRBJ1-1
CDR3: ASSVQVGNTEAF

V: TRBV14
J: TRBJ2-3
CDR3: ASSPRLAGATDTQY

V: TRBV3-1/TRBV3-2
J: TRBJ1-1
CDR3: ASSQGDRENTEAF

V: TRBV12-3/TRBV12-4
J: TRBJ1-1
CDR3: ASSQRRGTEAF

V: TRBV9
J: TRBJ2-3
CDR3: ASSLGAGFTDTQY

V: TRBV13
J: TRBJ1-1
CDR3: ASSSPTLGQAF